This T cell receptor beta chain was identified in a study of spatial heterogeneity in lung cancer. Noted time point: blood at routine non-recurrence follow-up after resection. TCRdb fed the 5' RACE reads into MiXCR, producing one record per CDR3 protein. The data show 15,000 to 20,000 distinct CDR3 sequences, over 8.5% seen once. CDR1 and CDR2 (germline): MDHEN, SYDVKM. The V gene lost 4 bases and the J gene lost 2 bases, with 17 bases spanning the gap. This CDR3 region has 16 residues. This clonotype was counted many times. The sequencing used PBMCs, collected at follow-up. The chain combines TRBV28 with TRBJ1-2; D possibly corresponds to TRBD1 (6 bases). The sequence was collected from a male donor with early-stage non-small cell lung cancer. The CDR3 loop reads CASSSHRVGGNYGYTF. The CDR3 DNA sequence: TGTGCCAGCAGTTCCCACCGGGTAGGGGGAAACTATGGCTACACCTTC.